This TCR beta chain is drawn from a study of T cell changes during pregnancy in multiple sclerosis. Method: immunoSEQ multiplex PCR; TCRdb's copy keeps in-frame clones and lacks some. The sample lists some 49,000 clones; roughly nine tenths were seen once. The germline gives CDR1 KGHSH, CDR2 LQKENI. Germline trimming cut 6 bases from V and 6 bases from J; bases unmatched to any gene: 7. The CDR3 spans 13 residues. The chain couples TRBV18 to TRBJ2-7, with 8 bases lining up with TRBD1. The source is a female donor in good health, enrolled as a control in a pregnancy study. Sequencing was performed on CD4+ T cells from peripheral blood mononuclear cells, taken in the second trimester of pregnancy. CDR3 region: CASSGAGTGEQYF. CDR3 coding DNA: TGTGCCAGCTCGGGCGCCGGGACAGGCGAGCAGTACTTC. Variable domain in full (rest from reference TRBV18 and TRBJ2-7): NAGVMQNPRHLVRRRGQEARLRCSPMKGHSHVYWYRQLPEEGLKFMVYLQKENIIDESGMPKERFSAEFPKEGPSILRIQQVVRGDSAAYFCASSGAGTGEQYFGPGTRLTVT.